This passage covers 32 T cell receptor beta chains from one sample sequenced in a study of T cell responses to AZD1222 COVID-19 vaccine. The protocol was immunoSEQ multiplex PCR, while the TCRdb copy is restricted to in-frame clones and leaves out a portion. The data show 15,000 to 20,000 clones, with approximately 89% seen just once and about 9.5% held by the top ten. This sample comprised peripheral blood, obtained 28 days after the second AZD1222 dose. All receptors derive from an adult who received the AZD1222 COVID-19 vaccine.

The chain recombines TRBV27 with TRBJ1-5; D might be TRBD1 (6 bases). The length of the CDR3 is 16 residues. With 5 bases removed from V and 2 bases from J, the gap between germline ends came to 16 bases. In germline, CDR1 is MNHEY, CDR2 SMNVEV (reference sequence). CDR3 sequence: CASSLHGGRGNQPQHF. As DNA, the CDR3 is TGTGCCAGCAGTCTCCATGGGGGGCGCGGCAATCAGCCCCAGCATTTT.

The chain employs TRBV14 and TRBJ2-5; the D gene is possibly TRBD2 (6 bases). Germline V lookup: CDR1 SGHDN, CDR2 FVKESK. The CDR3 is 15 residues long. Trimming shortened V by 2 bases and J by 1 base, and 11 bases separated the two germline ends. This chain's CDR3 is CASSQFLGGQETQYF. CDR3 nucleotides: TGTGCCAGCAGCCAATTCCTCGGGGGCCAAGAGACCCAGTACTTC.

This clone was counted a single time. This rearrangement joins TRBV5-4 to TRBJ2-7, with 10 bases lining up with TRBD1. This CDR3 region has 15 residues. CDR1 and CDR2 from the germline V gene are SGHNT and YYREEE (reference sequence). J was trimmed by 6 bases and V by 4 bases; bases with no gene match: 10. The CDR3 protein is CASSRTGTGAGEQYF. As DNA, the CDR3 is TGTGCCAGCAGCCGCACCGGGACAGGGGCTGGCGAGCAGTACTTC.

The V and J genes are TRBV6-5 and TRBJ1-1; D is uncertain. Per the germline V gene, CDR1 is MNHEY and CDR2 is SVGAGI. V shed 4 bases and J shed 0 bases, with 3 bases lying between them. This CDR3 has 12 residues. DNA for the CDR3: TGTGCCAGCAGTTTGGTGAACACTGAAGCTTTCTTT. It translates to CASSLVNTEAFF.

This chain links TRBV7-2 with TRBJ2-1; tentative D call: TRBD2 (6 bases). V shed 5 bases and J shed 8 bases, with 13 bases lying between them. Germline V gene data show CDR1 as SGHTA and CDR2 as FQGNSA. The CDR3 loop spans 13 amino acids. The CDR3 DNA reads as TGTGCCAGCAGCCTCGTAGCGGCGGATGAGCAGTTCTTC. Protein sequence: CASSLVAADEQFF.

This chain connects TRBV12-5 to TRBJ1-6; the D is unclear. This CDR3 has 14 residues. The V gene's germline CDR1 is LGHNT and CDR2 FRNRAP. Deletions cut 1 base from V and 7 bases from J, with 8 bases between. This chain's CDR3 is CASGLGFINSPLHF. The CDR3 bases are TGTGCTAGTGGTTTGGGGTTTATCAATTCACCCCTCCACTTT.

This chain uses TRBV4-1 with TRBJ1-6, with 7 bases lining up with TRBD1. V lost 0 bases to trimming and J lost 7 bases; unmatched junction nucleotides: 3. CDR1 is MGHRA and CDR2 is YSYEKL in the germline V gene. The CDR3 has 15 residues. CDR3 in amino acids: CASSQDRRGNSPLHF. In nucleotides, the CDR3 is TGCGCCAGCAGCCAAGATCGCAGGGGGAATTCACCCCTCCACTTT.

The CDR3 region is CASSLGGGGNPYEQYF. The CDR3 DNA is TGTGCCAGCAGCTTGGGAGGTGGGGGCAATCCCTACGAGCAGTACTTC. The chain couples TRBV5-4 to TRBJ2-7; D is possibly TRBD1 (6 bases). Germline V gives CDR1 SGHNT, CDR2 YYREEE (reference sequence). Trimming cost V 0 bases and J 2 bases, with 15 bases left between them. This CDR3 comprises 16 residues.

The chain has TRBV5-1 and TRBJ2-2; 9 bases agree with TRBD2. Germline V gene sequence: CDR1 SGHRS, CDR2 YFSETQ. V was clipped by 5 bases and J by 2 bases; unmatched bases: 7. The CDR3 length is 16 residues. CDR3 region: CASRAGAGGNTGELFF. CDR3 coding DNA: TGCGCCAGCAGGGCTGGAGCGGGGGGAAACACCGGGGAGCTGTTTTTT.

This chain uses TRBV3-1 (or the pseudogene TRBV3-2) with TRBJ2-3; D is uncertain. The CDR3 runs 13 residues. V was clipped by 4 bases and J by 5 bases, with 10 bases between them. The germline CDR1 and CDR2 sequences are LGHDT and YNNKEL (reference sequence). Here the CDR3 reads CASSRPELDTQYF. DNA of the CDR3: TGTGCCAGCAGCCGACCAGAATTAGATACGCAGTATTTT.

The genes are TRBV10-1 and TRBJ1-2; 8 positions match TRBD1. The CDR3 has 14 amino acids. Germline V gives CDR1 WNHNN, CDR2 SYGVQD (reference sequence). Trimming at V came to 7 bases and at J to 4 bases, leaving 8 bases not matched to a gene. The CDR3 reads CASTGGRFLYGYTF. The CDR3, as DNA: TGCGCCAGCACAGGGGGCCGCTTCCTCTATGGCTACACCTTC.

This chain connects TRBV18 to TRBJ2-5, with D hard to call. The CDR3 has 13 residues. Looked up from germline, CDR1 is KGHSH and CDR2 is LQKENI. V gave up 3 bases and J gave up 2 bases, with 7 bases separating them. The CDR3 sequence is CASSPQVQETQYF. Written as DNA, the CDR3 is TGTGCCAGCTCACCCCAGGTTCAAGAGACCCAGTACTTC.

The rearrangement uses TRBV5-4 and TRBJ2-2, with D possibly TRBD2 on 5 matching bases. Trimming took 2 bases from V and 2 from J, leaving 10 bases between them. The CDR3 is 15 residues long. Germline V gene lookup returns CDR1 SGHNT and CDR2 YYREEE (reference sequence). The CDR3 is CASSLYRENTGELFF. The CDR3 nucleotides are TGTGCCAGCAGCTTATATCGGGAAAACACCGGGGAGCTGTTTTTT.

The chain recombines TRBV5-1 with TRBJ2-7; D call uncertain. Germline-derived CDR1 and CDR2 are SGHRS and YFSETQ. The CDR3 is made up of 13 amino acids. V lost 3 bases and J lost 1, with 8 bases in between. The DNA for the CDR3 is TGCGCCAGCAGCTATGCAGGATCCTACGAGCAGTACTTC. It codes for CASSYAGSYEQYF.

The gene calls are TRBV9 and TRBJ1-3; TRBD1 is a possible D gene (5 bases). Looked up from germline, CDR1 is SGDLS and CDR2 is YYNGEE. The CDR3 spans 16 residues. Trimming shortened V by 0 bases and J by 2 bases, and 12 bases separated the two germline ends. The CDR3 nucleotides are TGTGCCAGCAGCGTAGCTACGGGGGAGGCTGGAAACACCATATATTTT. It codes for CASSVATGEAGNTIYF.

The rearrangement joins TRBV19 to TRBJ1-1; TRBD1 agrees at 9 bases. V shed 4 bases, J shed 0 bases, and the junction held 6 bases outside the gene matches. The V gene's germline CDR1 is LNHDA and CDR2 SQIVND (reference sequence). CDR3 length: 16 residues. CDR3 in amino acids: CASSTYRGQMNTEAFF. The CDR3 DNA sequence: TGTGCCAGTAGTACCTACAGGGGGCAAATGAACACTGAAGCTTTCTTT. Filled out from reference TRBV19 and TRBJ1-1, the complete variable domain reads DGGITQSPKYLFRKEGQNVTLSCEQNLNHDAMYWYRQDPGQGLRLIYYSQIVNDFQKGDIAEGYSVSREKKESFPLTVTSAQKNPTAFYLCASSTYRGQMNTEAFFGQGTRLTVV.

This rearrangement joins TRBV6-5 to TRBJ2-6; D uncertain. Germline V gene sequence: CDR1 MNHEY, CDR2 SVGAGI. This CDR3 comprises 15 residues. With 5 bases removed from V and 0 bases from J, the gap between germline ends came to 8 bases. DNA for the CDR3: TGTGCCAGCAGTCACGACCGCTCTGGGGCCAACGTCCTGACTTTC. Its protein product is CASSHDRSGANVLTF.

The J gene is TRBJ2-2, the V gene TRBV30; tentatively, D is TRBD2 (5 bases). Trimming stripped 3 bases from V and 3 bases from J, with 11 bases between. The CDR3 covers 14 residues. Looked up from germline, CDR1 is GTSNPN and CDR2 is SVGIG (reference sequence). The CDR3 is CAWRTTWHTGELFF. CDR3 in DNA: TGTGCCTGGAGGACTACGTGGCACACCGGGGAGCTGTTTTTT.

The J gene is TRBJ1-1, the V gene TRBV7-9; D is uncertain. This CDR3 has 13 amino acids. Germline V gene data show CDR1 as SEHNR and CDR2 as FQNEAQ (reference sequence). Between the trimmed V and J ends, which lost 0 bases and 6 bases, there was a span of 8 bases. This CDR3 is CASSLAGVSEAFF. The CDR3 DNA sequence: TGTGCCAGCAGCTTAGCGGGCGTCTCTGAAGCTTTCTTT.

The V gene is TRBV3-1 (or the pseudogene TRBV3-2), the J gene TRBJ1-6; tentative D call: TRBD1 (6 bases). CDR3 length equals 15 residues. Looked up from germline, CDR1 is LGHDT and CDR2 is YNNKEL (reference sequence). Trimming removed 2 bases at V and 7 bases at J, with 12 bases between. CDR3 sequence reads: CASSQTGQGNSPLHF. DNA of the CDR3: TGTGCCAGCAGCCAAACAGGGCAGGGCAATTCACCCCTCCACTTT.

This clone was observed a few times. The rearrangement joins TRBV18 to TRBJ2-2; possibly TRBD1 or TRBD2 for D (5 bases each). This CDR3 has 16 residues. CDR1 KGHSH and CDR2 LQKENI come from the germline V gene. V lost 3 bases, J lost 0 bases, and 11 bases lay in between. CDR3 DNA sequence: TGTGCCAGCTCACCCCGGGGCGACCCGAACACCGGGGAGCTGTTTTTT. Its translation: CASSPRGDPNTGELFF.

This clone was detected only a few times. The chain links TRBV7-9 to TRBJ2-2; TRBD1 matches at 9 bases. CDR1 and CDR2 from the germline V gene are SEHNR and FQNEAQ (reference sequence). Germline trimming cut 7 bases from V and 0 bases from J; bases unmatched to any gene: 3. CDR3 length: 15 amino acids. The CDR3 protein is CASTRTGANTGELFF. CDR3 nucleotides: TGTGCCAGCACCCGGACAGGGGCGAACACCGGGGAGCTGTTTTTT.

CDR3 residues: CASRGLTEAFF. The DNA of the CDR3 is TGTGCCAGCAGGGGGCTTACTGAAGCTTTCTTT. This rearrangement joins TRBV28 to TRBJ1-1; TRBD1 might be the D (5 bases). The CDR3 is made up of 11 amino acids. Germline V lookup: CDR1 MDHEN, CDR2 SYDVKM. V lost 6 bases and J lost 5, with 7 bases in between.

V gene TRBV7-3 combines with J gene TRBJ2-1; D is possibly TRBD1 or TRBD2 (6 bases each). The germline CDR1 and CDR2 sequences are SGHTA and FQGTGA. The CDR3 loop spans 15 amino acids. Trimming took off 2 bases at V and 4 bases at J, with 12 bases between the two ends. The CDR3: CASSLGGGTYNEQFF. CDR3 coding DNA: TGTGCCAGCAGCTTAGGGGGCGGGACATACAATGAGCAGTTCTTC.

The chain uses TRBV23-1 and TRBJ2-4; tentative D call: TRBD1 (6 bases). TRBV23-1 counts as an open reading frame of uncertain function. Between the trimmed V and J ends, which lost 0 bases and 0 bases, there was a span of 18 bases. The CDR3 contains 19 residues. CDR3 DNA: TGCGCCAGCAGTCAATCTCAATCAGGACAGTATGTAGCCAAAAACATTCAGTACTTC. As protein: CASSQSQSGQYVAKNIQYF.

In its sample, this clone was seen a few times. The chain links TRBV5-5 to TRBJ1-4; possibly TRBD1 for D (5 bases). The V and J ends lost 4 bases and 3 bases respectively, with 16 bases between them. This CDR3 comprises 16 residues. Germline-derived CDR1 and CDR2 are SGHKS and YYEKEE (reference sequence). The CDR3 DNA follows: TGTGCCAGCAGCCGGGACCGCCGGGGACCTAATGAAAAACTGTTTTTT. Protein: CASSRDRRGPNEKLFF. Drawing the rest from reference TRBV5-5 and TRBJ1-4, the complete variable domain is DAGVTQSPTHLIKTRGQQVTLRCSPISGHKSVSWYQQVLGQGPQFIFQYYEKEERGRGNFPDRFSARQFPNYSSELNVNALLLGDSALYLCASSRDRRGPNEKLFFGSGTQLSVL.

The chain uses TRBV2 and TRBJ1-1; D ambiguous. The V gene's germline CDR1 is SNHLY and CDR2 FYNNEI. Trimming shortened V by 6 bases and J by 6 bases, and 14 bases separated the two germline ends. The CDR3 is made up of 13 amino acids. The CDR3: CASSIGPDAEAFF. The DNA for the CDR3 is TGTGCCAGCAGCATTGGACCTGACGCTGAAGCTTTCTTT.

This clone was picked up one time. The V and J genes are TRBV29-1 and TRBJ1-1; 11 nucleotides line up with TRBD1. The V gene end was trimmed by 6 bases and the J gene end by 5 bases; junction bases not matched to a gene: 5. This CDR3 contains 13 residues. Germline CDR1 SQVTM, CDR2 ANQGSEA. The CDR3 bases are TGCAGCGTGCCGGGACAGGGGGTAACTGAAGCTTTCTTT. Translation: CSVPGQGVTEAFF.

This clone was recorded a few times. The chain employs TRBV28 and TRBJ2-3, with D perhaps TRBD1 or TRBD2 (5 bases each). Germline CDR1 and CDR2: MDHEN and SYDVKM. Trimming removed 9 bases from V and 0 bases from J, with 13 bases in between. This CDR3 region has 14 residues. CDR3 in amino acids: CASMPGRSTDTQYF. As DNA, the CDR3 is TGTGCCAGTATGCCGGGGCGAAGCACAGATACGCAGTATTTT.

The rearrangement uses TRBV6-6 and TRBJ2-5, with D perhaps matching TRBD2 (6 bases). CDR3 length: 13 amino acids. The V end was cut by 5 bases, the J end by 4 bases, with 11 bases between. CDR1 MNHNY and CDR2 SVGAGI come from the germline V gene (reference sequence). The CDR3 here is CASSRGVGETQYF. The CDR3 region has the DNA TGTGCCAGCAGTCGCGGGGTGGGAGAGACCCAGTACTTC.

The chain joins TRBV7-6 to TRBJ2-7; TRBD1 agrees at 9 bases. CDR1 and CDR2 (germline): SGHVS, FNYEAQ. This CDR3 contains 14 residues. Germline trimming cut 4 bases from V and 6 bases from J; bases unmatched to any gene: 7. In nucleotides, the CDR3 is TGTGCCAGCAGCTCCGGGACAGGGTCGGTCGAGCAGTACTTC. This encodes CASSSGTGSVEQYF.

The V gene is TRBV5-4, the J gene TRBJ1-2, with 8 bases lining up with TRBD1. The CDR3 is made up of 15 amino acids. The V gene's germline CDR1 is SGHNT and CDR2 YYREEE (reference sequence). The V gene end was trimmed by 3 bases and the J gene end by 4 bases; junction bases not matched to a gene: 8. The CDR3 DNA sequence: TGTGCCAGCAGCTCGGGTGCGGGGACAGGCTATGGCTACACCTTC. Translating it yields CASSSGAGTGYGYTF.